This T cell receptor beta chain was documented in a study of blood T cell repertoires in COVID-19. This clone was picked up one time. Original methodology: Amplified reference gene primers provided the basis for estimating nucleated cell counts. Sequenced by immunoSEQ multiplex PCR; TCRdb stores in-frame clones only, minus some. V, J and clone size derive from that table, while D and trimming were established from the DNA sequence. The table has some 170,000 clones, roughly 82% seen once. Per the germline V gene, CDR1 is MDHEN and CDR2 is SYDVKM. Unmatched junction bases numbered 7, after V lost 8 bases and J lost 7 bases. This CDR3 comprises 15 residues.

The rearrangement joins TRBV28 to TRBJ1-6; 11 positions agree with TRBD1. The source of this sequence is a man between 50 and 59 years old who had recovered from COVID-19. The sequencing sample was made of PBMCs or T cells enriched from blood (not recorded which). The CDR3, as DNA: TGTGCCAGCCTCTACCGGGACAGGGGGAATTCACCCCTCCACTTT. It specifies CASLYRDRGNSPLHF.